This T cell receptor beta chain was obtained from a study of shared clonotypes between healthy human individuals. Study-wide results and limits: Rarefaction showed that sequencing of sorted subsets was incomplete (despite large depth). In contrast to clonotypes shared by all four donors, non-shared clonotypes had lower generation probabilities.

This CDR3 has 14 residues. Germline lookup yields CDR1 SGDLS and CDR2 YYNGEE. Unmatched junction bases numbered 7, after V lost 5 bases and J lost 8 bases. Here immunoSEQ multiplex PCR was the method, and the copy in TCRdb shows in-frame clones only, minus some. Among about 300,000 clones listed, about 74% were seen once. Comment on this clone: The antigen is not known.

The chain has TRBV9 and TRBJ2-1, with TRBD2 matching 10 bases. Input material: memory CD4+ T cells sorted from blood. Subset indicated: CD45RA-negative fraction. The sequence came from a man aged 25-40 years in good health. The CDR3 reads CASSATGTSDEQFF. Written as DNA, the CDR3 is TGTGCCAGCAGTGCCACCGGGACTAGCGATGAGCAGTTCTTC.